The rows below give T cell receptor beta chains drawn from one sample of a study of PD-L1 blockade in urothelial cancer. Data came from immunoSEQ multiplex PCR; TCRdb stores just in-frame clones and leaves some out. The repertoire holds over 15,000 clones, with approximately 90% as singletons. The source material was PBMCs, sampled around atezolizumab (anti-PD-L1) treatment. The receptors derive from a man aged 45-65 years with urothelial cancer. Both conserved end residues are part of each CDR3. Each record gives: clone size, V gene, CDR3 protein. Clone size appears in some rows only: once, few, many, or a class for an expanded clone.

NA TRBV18 CASSPTSGGVQETQYF
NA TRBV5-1 CASSRAAGGEPQHF
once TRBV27 CASSRLSPTNEKLFF
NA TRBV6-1 CASAYRQGYYEQYF
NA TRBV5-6 CASSSRLAGSSYNEQFF
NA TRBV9 CASSFAGVENIQYF
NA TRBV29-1 CSVLAGGSGANVLTF
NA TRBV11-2 CASSSGGTSYNEQFF
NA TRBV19 CASSIDPPSGGLYNEQFF
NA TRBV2 CASSGPLAGVQTGRSYNEQFF
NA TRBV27 CASSFSGGYGYTF
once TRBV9 CASSSDRDYSRGEQFF
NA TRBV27 CASNPYRGDTEAFF
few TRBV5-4 CASSLYGGPQHF
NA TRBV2 CASSSDLGQRSELFF
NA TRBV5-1 CASSFSGRVSYEQYF
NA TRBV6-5 CASSYSAGINYGYTF
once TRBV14 CASSQEAGYGYTF
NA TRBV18 CASSARDSYEQYF
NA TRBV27 CASSGTAGRVTEAFF
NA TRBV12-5 CASGLVVAGGVAKNIQYF
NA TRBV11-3 CASSLASNEQFF
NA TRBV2 CASSRDRGSEQYF
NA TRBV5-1 CASSLAGGNEQYF
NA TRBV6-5 CASSYSGLGGDQPQHF
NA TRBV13 CASSLVGGGNTIYF
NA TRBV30 CAWSVWRGETQYF
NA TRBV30 CAWSVGNQLITDTQYF
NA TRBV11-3 CASSPTDYSHEQFF
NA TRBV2 CASSEVSSYEQYF
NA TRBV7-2 CASSRGNSGNTIYF
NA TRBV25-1 CASSEGDREETQYF
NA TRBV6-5 CASSYRSGSSYEQYF
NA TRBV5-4 CASSRTSGGYDETQYF
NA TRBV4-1 CASSPMTGSGSGNTIYF
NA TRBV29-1 CSVVSGTLNTEAFF
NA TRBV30 CAWSSQGRENEQFF
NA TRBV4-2 CASSQEGTTGELFF
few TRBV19 CASMGKLAPHEQYF
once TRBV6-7 CASSFLSMGFFQPQHF
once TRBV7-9 CASSPLAGGTDTQYF
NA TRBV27 CASSPGTRGRRSF
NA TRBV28 CASSLGQGVGGYTF
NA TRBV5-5 CASSSPTGTARGGYTF
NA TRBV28 CASSLFQGVWNTEAFF
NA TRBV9 CASSAPLQGNEQFF
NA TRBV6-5 CASSTGTGVRGYTF
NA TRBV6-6 CASSYSRPGSNQPQHF
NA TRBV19 CASSHSGRAPFGANVLTF
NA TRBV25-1 CASSEYQDFYGYTF
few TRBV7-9 CASSLSGFNQPQHF
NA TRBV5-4 CASSSPGYEQYF
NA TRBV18 CASSPQTGIDEQYF
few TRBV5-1 CASSQDSYSTDTQYF
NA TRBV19 CAAGKGAVYYGYTF
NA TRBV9 CASSVDPHYDLAKNIQYF
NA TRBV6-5 CASSSGTSAADTQYF
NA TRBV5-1 CASSLAGANTGELFF